The 17 T cell receptor beta chains reported below all come from one sample, sequenced in a study of tumor and adjacent non-tumor tissue in lung cancer. RNA was extracted from bulk tissue without any cell sorting. Distant lung tissue was collected more than 3 cm away from the tumor edge. TCRbeta libraries were built with three rounds of nested PCR, modified from ARM-PCR. TCRdb fed the multiplex PCR reads into MiXCR, producing one record per CDR3 protein. The profile shows 90,000 to 100,000 distinct CDR3 sequences, 80% of them singletons. The sample taken for sequencing was distant non-tumor lung tissue. The receptors originated from a man in his sixties with small cell lung cancer.

As to this clonotype: An end of the junction does not agree with germline; a read error may underlie this. J is TRBJ1-2 and V is TRBV6-1, with TRBD1 matching over 7 bases. Per germline, CDR1 MNHNS and CDR2 SASEGT. There are 16 residues in the CDR3. CDR3 residues: CASSAGTDYSNYDYTF. For the CDR3, the DNA is TGTGCCAGCAGTGCGGGGACAGACTACTCTAACTATGACTACACCTTC.

The chain combines TRBV5-6 with TRBJ2-1; 7 bases align to TRBD2. Germline CDR1 SGHDT, CDR2 YYEEEE. The CDR3 has 12 residues. This chain's CDR3 is CVNSLFSGKQFF. The CDR3 DNA reads as TGTGTCAACAGCTTGTTCAGCGGGAAGCAGTTCTTC.

About this clonotype: Germline is not matched at one junction end, which may reflect a read error. V usage is TRBV11-2 and J usage is TRBJ1-5; D gene ambiguous. Germline V CDR1 and CDR2: SGHAT, FQNNGV. The CDR3 is 16 residues long. The CDR3 DNA is TGTACCAGCAGCCCACTGGACGGTCTTGGCAAACAGCCCCGGCATTTT. Protein sequence: CTSSPLDGLGKQPRHF.

The sample holds a few counts of this clonotype. This clone may be a read error of a much larger clone one base away. V and J are TRBV6-5 and TRBJ2-3; 7 nucleotides agree with TRBD2. Looked up from germline, CDR1 is MNHEY and CDR2 is SVGAGI. The CDR3 spans 16 residues. The CDR3 protein is CASSYGTSDSTDMQYF. The CDR3 nucleotides are TGTGCCAGCAGTTACGGTACTAGCGACAGCACAGATATGCAGTATTTT.

With respect to this clonotype: One end of the junction fails to match germline, which may point to a read error. The chain is built from TRBV11-2 and TRBJ2-1, with 10 bases matching TRBD2. The CDR3 runs to 18 residues. The germline CDR1 and CDR2 sequences are SGHAT and FQNNGV. CDR3: CASSLGVAGGYFYIEQFF. The CDR3 DNA is TGTGCCAGCAGCTTAGGAGTAGCGGGAGGTTACTTCTACATTGAGCAGTTCTTC.

This clonotype was detected once. An end of the junction does not agree with germline; a read error may underlie this. As DNA, the CDR3 is TGTGTCAGCAGATGGGGGAACTCACCGGCGGGGCTATGGAACACCGGGGAGCTGTTTTTT. This sequence encodes CVSRWGNSPAGLWNTGELFF. The rearrangement links TRBV5-6 to TRBJ2-2, with a weak D call TRBD2 (6 bases). The CDR3 is 20 residues long. Germline CDR1 SGHDT, CDR2 YYEEEE.

Concerning this clonotype: A clone one base away is much larger, so this may be a read error. This chain links TRBV20-1 with TRBJ1-2; weak D call: TRBD1 (5 bases). Germline loops: CDR1 DFQATT, CDR2 SNEGSKA (reference sequence). The CDR3 length is 12 residues. This chain's CDR3 is CSAMTDSYDYTF. The CDR3 DNA reads as TGCAGTGCGATGACTGACAGCTATGACTACACCTTC.

As to this clonotype: At one of its ends the junction is not consistent with the germline gene, which may arise from a read error. The V gene is TRBV11-3, the J gene TRBJ2-3; D is unclear. Germline CDR1 reads SGHNT; CDR2 reads YENEEA. The CDR3 spans 14 residues. The CDR3 loop reads CASSQREECDTQYF. The CDR3 nucleotides are TGTGCCAGCAGTCAGCGAGAGGAGTGTGATACGCAATATTTT.

This chain links TRBV5-6 with TRBJ2-1, with D possibly being TRBD1 or TRBD2 (5 bases each). V was shortened by 4 bases and J by 2 bases, with 19 bases between the two germline ends. The CDR3 has 17 amino acids. Germline V gene lookup returns CDR1 SGHDT and CDR2 YYEEEE. CDR3 DNA: TGTGCCAGCAGCCGGACTGGACAAGCGCTAACCTACAATGAGCAGTTCTTC. Amino acids: CASSRTGQALTYNEQFF.

About this clonotype: A much bigger clone sits one base away, suggesting this may be a read error. The rearrangement joins TRBV5-1 to TRBJ2-2, with 10 bases matching TRBD1. The CDR3 is 17 residues long. The V gene's germline CDR1 is SGHRS and CDR2 YFSETQ. CDR3 sequence (DNA): TGCGCCAGCAGCTGGCCTCGGGGACAGGGGAACACCGGGAAGCTGTTTTTT. This sequence encodes CASSWPRGQGNTGKLFF.

This clonotype occurred once. Germline and junction disagree at one end, which may indicate a read error. The chain links TRBV29-1 to TRBJ1-4, with TRBD1 as a possible D gene (5 bases). CDR1 SQVTM and CDR2 ANQGSEA come from the germline V gene. CDR3 size: 13 residues. CDR3 bases: TGCAGCGCTCCGACCCCGGAAGGGGAAAAACTGCTTTTT. It codes for CSAPTPEGEKLLF.

Details on this clonotype: Since the CDR3 does not end with the conserved phenylalanine or tryptophan, this likely comes from a read error. The rearrangement links TRBV11-2 to TRBJ2-1, with D perhaps TRBD1 or TRBD2 (5 bases each). Germline values: CDR1 SGHAT, CDR2 FQNNGV. The CDR3 covers 14 residues. The CDR3 here is CVNRKRQGDNEQFS. CDR3 nucleotides: TGTGTCAACCGGAAGCGGCAGGGCGACAATGAGCAGTTCTCC.

A remark on this clonotype: One end of the junction does not line up with germline, which may come from a read error. The V and J genes are TRBV11-2 and TRBJ1-6; 7 bases are a match to TRBD1. Germline assignment: CDR1 SGHAT and CDR2 FQNNGV. The CDR3 length is 15 residues. The CDR3 DNA is TGTGCCAGCGGCTTGACTCAGGGACAGAATTCACCCCTCGACTTT. Its translation: CASGLTQGQNSPLDF.

This sequence joins TRBV29-1 and TRBJ2-1; D remains ambiguous. The germline gives CDR1 SQVTM, CDR2 ANQGSEA. The CDR3 runs 14 residues. With 7 bases removed from V and 4 bases from J, the gap between germline ends came to 17 bases. CDR3 loop: CSGAPLRYYNEQFF. For the CDR3, the DNA is TGCAGCGGAGCCCCGTTGCGGTATTACAATGAGCAGTTCTTC.

The sample holds a few counts of this clonotype. A much larger clonotype is one base distant, so this may be a read error. This chain connects TRBV20-1 to TRBJ2-5; 9 nucleotides line up with TRBD2. The germline V gene has CDR1 DFQATT and CDR2 SNEGSKA (reference sequence). CDR3 size: 14 residues. Trimming cost V 6 bases and J 4 bases; bases outside gene matches: 9. In DNA, the CDR3 is TGCAGTGCCCCTGTGACTAGCGGCGGAGAGACCCAGTACTTC. Translation: CSAPVTSGGETQYF.

To note about this clonotype: One end of the junction is discordant with germline, which a read error may explain. This chain uses TRBV29-1 with TRBJ1-2, with D tentatively TRBD1 (6 bases). CDR1 and CDR2 from the germline V gene are SQVTM and ANQGSEA. CDR3 length equals 13 residues. As DNA, the CDR3 is TGCAGCGTCACGACAGGTGCCTTATATGGCTACACATTC. Protein product: CSVTTGALYGYTF.

The chain joins TRBV6-1 to TRBJ2-2; 7 nucleotides align to TRBD1. Germline values: CDR1 MNHNS, CDR2 SASEGT. CDR3 length equals 15 residues. The ends lost 3 bases at V and 0 bases at J; junction bases unmatched: 1. The CDR3 DNA is TGTGCCAGCAGTGACCAGGGGGCGAACACCGGGGAGCTGTTTTTT. This gives the protein CASSDQGANTGELFF.